A selection of T cell receptor beta chains follows, all from one sample in a study of human T cells and chemical hapten exposure. TCRdb itself ran the RACE reads through MiXCR, one entry per CDR3 protein. The sample has about 96,000 distinct CDR3 sequences, about 9.3% seen once. The specimen was whole blood, collected in connection with sensitization to the hapten diphenylcyclopropenone (DPC). The receptors were sampled from a woman aged 40 to 55 with alopecia areata. Some clones in this sample may be carry-over from other donors' samples. CDR3s include the opening cysteine and the closing phenylalanine or tryptophan. D genes are given only for firm matches. Only part of the rows carry a size: once, few, many, or a class if the clone is expanded.

D	size	J	V	CDR3	DNA
TRBD1	NA	TRBJ1-5	TRBV18	CASSPTGARNQPQHF	TGTGCCAGCTCACCAACAGGGGCTCGCAATCAGCCCCAGCATTTT
TRBD2	many	TRBJ2-3	TRBV10-3	CAISVGLAGETDTQYF	TGTGCCATCAGTGTCGGACTAGCGGGAGAAACGGATACGCAGTATTTT
TRBD2	few	TRBJ2-3	TRBV24-1	CATSDYRIGTSGSTDTQYF	TGTGCCACCAGTGATTATAGGATTGGGACTAGCGGAAGCACAGATACGCAGTATTTT
TRBD2	many	TRBJ2-7	TRBV20-1	CSASPGGAGYEQYF	TGCAGTGCTTCCCCGGGGGGAGCGGGGTACGAGCAGTACTTC
NA	NA	TRBJ1-1	TRBV4-2	CASSQAGLNTEAFF	TGTGCCAGCAGCCAAGCAGGACTGAACACTGAAGCTTTCTTT
NA	few	TRBJ2-1	TRBV9	CASSVEQSDEQFF	TGTGCCAGCAGCGTAGAACAGAGCGATGAGCAGTTCTTC
NA	NA	TRBJ1-1	TRBV6-2/TRBV6-3	CASSYAGKAEAFF	TGTGCCAGCAGTTACGCAGGGAAGGCTGAAGCTTTCTTT
NA	few	TRBJ2-5	TRBV9	CASSPRAPAETQYF	TGTGCCAGCAGCCCCCGGGCGCCCGCGGAGACCCAGTACTTC
NA	few	TRBJ2-2	TRBV5-6	CASSDVPSPSTGELFF	TGTGCCAGCAGCGATGTCCCTAGCCCGAGCACCGGGGAGCTGTTTTTT
TRBD2	many	TRBJ2-1	TRBV5-1	CASSWVFLAESYNEQFF	TGCGCCAGCAGCTGGGTTTTCCTAGCGGAGTCCTACAATGAGCAGTTCTTC